The T cell receptor (beta chain) under discussion was sequenced for a study of shared clonotypes between healthy human individuals. Whole-study results and caveats: A limitation of the genetic and exposure-history diversity represented arose from few donors. Sampling was confined to blood; repertoires within tissues likely differ.

This clone was detected a few times. Its antigen is undetermined. V lost 3 bases to trimming and J lost 0 bases; unmatched junction nucleotides: 8. This CDR3 is built from 17 residues. Looked up from germline, CDR1 is ENHRY and CDR2 is SYGVKD. It was at deep level that the assay was run. Libraries were prepared by immunoSEQ multiplex PCR; TCRdb keeps only in-frame clonotypes and omits some of them. The table records hundreds of thousands of clones, about 82% of them present only once. Sequencing input: PBMCs. This TCR was sampled from a woman in her thirties or forties in good health. Some clones in this sample may be carry-over from other donors' samples. The chain combines TRBV10-3 with TRBJ1-1; 9 nucleotides agree with TRBD1. CDR3 amino acids: CAISDSPGTGMNTEAFF. The CDR3 DNA reads TGTGCCATCAGTGACTCACCCGGGACAGGGATGAACACTGAAGCTTTCTTT.